This T cell receptor (beta chain) appears in the sequencing data of a study of OX40 agonist ivuxolimab in advanced cancers. Overall study context: Given to patients was ivuxolimab, an agonistic anti-OX40 (CD134) antibody. The study's findings and limits: Undetermined was the antigen specificity of the expanded peripheral T cells.

Sequencing was performed with immunoSEQ multiplex PCR; in TCRdb, only in-frame clones are kept and a portion is missing. The data show about 20,000 clones, 80% to 90% seen once. The CDR3 covers 16 residues. The germline gives CDR1 KGHSH, CDR2 LQKENI. Trimming removed 3 bases from V and 2 bases from J; junction bases left unmatched: 9. About this clone: As yet, its antigen is unknown.

Here the sequenced sample was CD4+ or CD8+ T cells sorted from blood, taken in a trial of the OX40 agonist ivuxolimab. The chain combines TRBV18 with TRBJ2-5, with 7 nucleotides matching TRBD1. The sequence derives from an adult with an advanced solid tumor such as melanoma, head and neck, liver or kidney cancer. CDR3 protein: CASSPRTGASQETQYF. The CDR3 DNA follows: TGTGCCAGCTCACCGAGAACAGGGGCAAGTCAAGAGACCCAGTACTTC.